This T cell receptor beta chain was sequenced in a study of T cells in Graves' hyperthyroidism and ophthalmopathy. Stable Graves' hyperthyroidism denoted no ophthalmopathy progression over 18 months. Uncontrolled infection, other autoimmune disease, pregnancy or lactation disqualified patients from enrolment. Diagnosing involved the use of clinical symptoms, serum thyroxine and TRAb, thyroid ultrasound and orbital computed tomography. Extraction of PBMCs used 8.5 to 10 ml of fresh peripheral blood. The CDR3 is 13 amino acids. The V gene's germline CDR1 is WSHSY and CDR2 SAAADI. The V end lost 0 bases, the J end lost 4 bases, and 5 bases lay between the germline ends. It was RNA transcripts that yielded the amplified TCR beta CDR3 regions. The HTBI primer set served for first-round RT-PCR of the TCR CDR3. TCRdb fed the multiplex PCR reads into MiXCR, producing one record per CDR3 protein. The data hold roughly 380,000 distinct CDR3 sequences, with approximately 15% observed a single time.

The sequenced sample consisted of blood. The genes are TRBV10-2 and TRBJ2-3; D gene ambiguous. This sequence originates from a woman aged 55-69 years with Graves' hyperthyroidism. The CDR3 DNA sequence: TGCGCCAGCAGTGAGTCTACCCCAGATACGCAGTATTTT. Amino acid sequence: CASSESTPDTQYF.